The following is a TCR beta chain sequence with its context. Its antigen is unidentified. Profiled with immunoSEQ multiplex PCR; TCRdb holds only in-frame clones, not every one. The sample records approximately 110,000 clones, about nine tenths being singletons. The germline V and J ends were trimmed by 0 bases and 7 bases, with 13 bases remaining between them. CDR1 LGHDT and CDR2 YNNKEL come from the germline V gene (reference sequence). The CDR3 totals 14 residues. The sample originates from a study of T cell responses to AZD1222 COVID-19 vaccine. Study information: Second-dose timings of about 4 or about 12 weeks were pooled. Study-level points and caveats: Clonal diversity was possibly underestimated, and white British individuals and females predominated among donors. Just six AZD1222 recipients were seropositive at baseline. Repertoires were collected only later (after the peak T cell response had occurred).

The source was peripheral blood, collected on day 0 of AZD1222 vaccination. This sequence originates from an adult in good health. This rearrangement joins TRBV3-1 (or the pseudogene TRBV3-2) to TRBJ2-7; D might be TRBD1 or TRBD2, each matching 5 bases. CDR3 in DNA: TGTGCCAGCAGCCAAGAAGTGGGGGTCCGGGAGCAGTACTTC. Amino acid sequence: CASSQEVGVREQYF.